The following is a TCR beta chain sequence with its context. The data belong to a study of control samples from healthy donors and cancer patients. Generated by immunoSEQ multiplex PCR, the TCRdb table keeps only in-frame clones and is missing some. This table holds 80,000 to 85,000 clones, 88% found once. Looked up from germline, CDR1 is DFQATT and CDR2 is SNEGSKA (reference sequence). The CDR3 is made up of 11 amino acids. V lost 4 bases, J lost 5 bases, and 8 bases lay in between. The clonotype was recovered from a woman aged 45-65 years in good health. The J gene is TRBJ2-5, the V gene TRBV20-1; D unclear. The sequencing sample was made of blood. CDR3 in DNA: TGCAGTGCTACCAGCCGTGAGACCCAGTACTTC. As protein: CSATSRETQYF.